This T cell receptor (beta chain) was profiled in a study of blood T cells in healthy people across ages. The CDR3 is 13 amino acids. Trimming left V 8 bases short and J 6 bases short, with 14 bases between. CDR1 is MNHNS and CDR2 is SASEGT in the germline V gene. The use of a sample-barcoded 5' primer and a J-beta primer mix characterized a second PCR of roughly 6 to 11 cycles. TCRdb re-analysed the 5' RACE reads in MiXCR, keeping a single row per CDR3 protein. The sample has over 1,300,000 distinct CDR3 sequences, roughly 59% seen once. Whenever a sample was processed, at least 6 million PBMCs were isolated.

The sequence came from a man between 18 and 35 years old in good health. The chain recombines TRBV6-1 with TRBJ2-1; a weak D match, TRBD2 (5 bases). Material for sequencing was blood. The CDR3 nucleotides are TGTGCCAGCGGGCTAGCCTCTATCAATGAGCAGTTCTTC. Translated, it gives CASGLASINEQFF.